A single sample gave rise to the 26 T cell receptor beta chains below, sequenced in a study of tumor-infiltrating lymphocytes in primary liver carcinoma. From roughly 0.55 ug of total RNA, TCR beta-specific cDNA was reverse-transcribed using a constant-region primer. Each TCR beta library was derived from three nested multiplex PCR rounds that employed slightly modified ARM-PCR. Researchers ran the first two PCR rounds for approximately 9 cycles each with TRBV1-TRBV30 forward primers and a C-beta reverse primer. TCRdb reprocessed the multiplex PCR reads via MiXCR and lists one record per CDR3 protein. Counted here are roughly 78,000 distinct CDR3 sequences, about 70% occurring once; the ten biggest clones make up roughly 13%. From unsorted bulk tissue weighing about 17-30 mg, DNA and RNA were co-extracted. The sample taken for sequencing was liver tumor tissue from sampling region 4. Subset denoted: tumor region T4, right-lateral pole. Every receptor here comes from a woman aged 60-70 years with primary liver carcinoma and hepatitis B virus infection.

This clonotype appeared a few times. The germline gene is not matched at one end of the junction; a read error may be the cause. The CDR3 spells CSVEARGRTKNIQCF. In nucleotides, the CDR3 is TGCAGCGTTGAAGCTCGTGGGAGGACTAAAAACATTCAGTGCTTC. The rearrangement uses TRBV29-1 and TRBJ2-4, with D tentatively TRBD2 (6 bases). This CDR3 contains 15 residues. Germline V gives CDR1 SQVTM, CDR2 ANQGSEA. Full variable domain (outside the CDR3, taken from reference TRBV29-1 and TRBJ2-4): SAVISQKPSRDICQRGTSLTIQCQVDSQVTMMFWYRQQPGQSLTLIATANQGSEATYESGFVIDKFPISRPNLTFSTLTVSNMSPEDSSIYLCSVEARGRTKNIQCFGAGTRLSVL.

This clonotype was counted many times. V is TRBV29-1 and J is TRBJ1-5; D uncertain. The CDR3 is made up of 12 amino acids. The germline V and J ends were trimmed by 4 bases and 6 bases, with 10 bases remaining between them. The germline V gene has CDR1 SQVTM and CDR2 ANQGSEA. CDR3 protein: CSVGTSSQPQHF. In DNA, the CDR3 is TGCAGCGTTGGGACCTCTTCTCAGCCCCAGCATTTT.

CDR3 bases: TGTGTCAACAACCCCCCTTCAGGGGCTAGCGAGCAGTACTTC. Translating it yields CVNNPPSGASEQYF. V gene TRBV11-2 combines with J gene TRBJ2-7, with D possibly TRBD1 on 6 matching bases. This CDR3 region has 14 residues. Germline loops: CDR1 SGHAT, CDR2 FQNNGV.

This chain uses TRBV5-1 with TRBJ1-2; 12 bases line up with TRBD1. The CDR3 is 15 amino acids. Germline CDR1 SGHRS, CDR2 YFSETQ. The CDR3 DNA sequence: TGCGTCAGTAGCGAACCGGGACAGGGGGCGCGGGGCTACACCTTC. Encoded protein: CVSSEPGQGARGYTF.

In regard to this clonotype: It is likely a read error, because the conserved phenylalanine at the end of the CDR3 is missing. The chain uses TRBV5-6 and TRBJ1-5, with 10 bases fitting TRBD1. The CDR3 spans 16 residues. CDR1 SGHDT and CDR2 YYEEEE come from the germline V gene. The CDR3 DNA follows: TGTGCCAGCAGCTTGGCCGGGACAGGGGACAATCAGCACCAGCATTCT. Protein product: CASSLAGTGDNQHQHS.

The J gene is TRBJ2-1, the V gene TRBV11-2; 8 bases align to TRBD2. V trimming: 8 bases; J trimming: 4 bases; junction bases outside the gene matches: 10. The CDR3 spans 15 residues. From germline, CDR1 is SGHAT and CDR2 FQNNGV. The CDR3 DNA follows: TGTGCCAGCTGCGTGATACTAGCGGCATACAATGAGCAGTTCTTC. It encodes CASCVILAAYNEQFF.

This clonotype was seen many times. V usage is TRBV19 and J usage is TRBJ1-3; possibly TRBD1 for D (6 bases). Germline lookup yields CDR1 LNHDA and CDR2 SQIVND (reference sequence). The V gene lost 5 bases and the J gene lost 0 bases, with 11 bases spanning the gap. The CDR3 is 15 amino acids. The CDR3 DNA reads as TGTGCCAGTAGTCCCTGGACAGCCTCTGGAAACACCATATATTTT. Its translation is CASSPWTASGNTIYF.

V and J are TRBV11-3 and TRBJ2-1; D could derive from TRBD1 or TRBD2 (5 bases each). Trimming removed 9 bases from V and 8 bases from J, with 23 bases in between. The CDR3 totals 15 residues. Germline V gene data show CDR1 as SGHNT and CDR2 as YENEEA. CDR3 in DNA: TGTGCCAGTATCTTAGAGGGCAGGGTTTTCGATGAGCAGTTCTTC. Its protein is CASILEGRVFDEQFF.

The rearrangement uses TRBV20-1 and TRBJ2-4; D gene ambiguous. Deletions cut 5 bases from V and 8 bases from J, with 16 bases between. From germline, CDR1 is DFQATT and CDR2 SNEGSKA (reference sequence). The CDR3 is 13 residues long. CDR3 in amino acids: CSAVEARWDIQYF. The CDR3 DNA sequence: TGCAGTGCTGTGGAAGCGAGATGGGACATTCAGTACTTC.

As for this clonotype: Germline is not matched at one junction end, which may reflect a read error. V gene TRBV11-2 combines with J gene TRBJ2-3; TRBD2 agrees at 7 bases. The CDR3 loop spans 13 amino acids. CDR1 and CDR2 (germline): SGHAT, FQNNGV. For the CDR3, the DNA is TGTTCCGGCAGCTTCGGGAGGCTAGATACACAGTATTTT. Protein: CSGSFGRLDTQYF.

This clonotype was recorded at least ten times. The chain links TRBV7-9 to TRBJ1-1, with no clear D. Between the trimmed V and J ends, which lost 5 bases and 10 bases, there was a span of 11 bases. The CDR3 runs to 11 residues. Looked up from germline, CDR1 is SEHNR and CDR2 is FQNEAQ (reference sequence). For the CDR3, the DNA is TGTGCCAGCAGCCCTTATGTAGGAGCTTTCTTT. Amino acids: CASSPYVGAFF. Complete variable domain (other parts from reference TRBV7-9 and TRBJ1-1): DTGVSQNPRHKITKRGQNVTFRCDPISEHNRLYWYRQTLGQGPEFLTYFQNEAQLEKSRLLSDRFSAERPKGSFSTLEIQRTEQGDSAMYLCASSPYVGAFFGQGTRLTVV.

Note on this clonotype: A much larger clone differs from this one at a single base, so this may be a read error. J is TRBJ2-3 and V is TRBV28; D perhaps matches TRBD2 (7 bases). Germline CDR1 is MDHEN and CDR2 is SYDVKM. V was trimmed by 1 base and J by 5 bases, leaving 22 bases between them. The CDR3 loop spans 18 amino acids. CDR3 amino acids: CASSLSVGGQQHQDTQYF. CDR3 nucleotides: TGTGCCAGCAGTTTATCGGTCGGGGGGCAGCAGCATCAAGATACGCAGTATTTT.

For this clonotype: An end of the junction does not agree with germline; a read error may underlie this. The chain carries TRBV11-3 and TRBJ2-1; D remains ambiguous. Looked up from germline, CDR1 is SGHNT and CDR2 is YENEEA. CDR3 length: 13 amino acids. CDR3 sequence (DNA): TGTGCCGGCAGCTTAGGAAATAGCAATGAGCAGTTCTTC. Its translation: CAGSLGNSNEQFF.

Regarding this clonotype: At one end the junction does not follow the germline gene, possibly because of a read error. The chain employs TRBV11-2 and TRBJ2-3; D is perhaps TRBD2 (7 bases). Germline CDR1 SGHAT, CDR2 FQNNGV. The CDR3 spans 17 residues. The CDR3 is CVSSLGGLTYASGTQYF. The CDR3 region has the DNA TGTGTCAGCAGCTTAGGGGGACTAACGTACGCGTCAGGTACGCAGTATTTT. The complete variable domain, with remaining parts taken from reference TRBV11-2 and TRBJ2-3, reads EAGVAQSPRYKIIEKRQSVAFWCNPISGHATLYWYQQILGQGPKLLIQFQNNGVVDDSQLPKDRFSAERLKGVDSTLKIQPAKLEDSAVYLCVSSLGGLTYASGTQYFGPGTRLTVL.

A remark on this clonotype: An end of the junction differs from the germline gene, which may be a read error. The V call is TRBV6-2 or TRBV6-3, the J call TRBJ2-7, with D maybe TRBD1 (5 bases). The CDR3 spans 15 residues. CDR1 is MNHEY and CDR2 is SVGEGT in the germline V gene. CDR3 sequence (DNA): TGTACCAGCAGTCCCGTGGGGCTCCAATCCTACGAGCAGTACTTC. Protein product: CTSSPVGLQSYEQYF.

V gene TRBV6-5 combines with J gene TRBJ2-2; D is perhaps TRBD2 (5 bases). CDR1 and CDR2 from the germline V gene are MNHEY and SVGAGI. Trimming removed 2 bases from V and 9 bases from J, with 22 bases in between. CDR3 length: 17 residues. CDR3 region: CASSYQLEGPPARELFF. CDR3 sequence (DNA): TGTGCCAGCAGTTACCAACTAGAGGGCCCGCCCGCCAGGGAGCTGTTTTTT.

Comment on this clonotype: This likely comes from a read error, as the CDR3 has no conserved phenylalanine or tryptophan at its end. This chain uses TRBV6-2 or TRBV6-3 with TRBJ2-1; the D gene is possibly TRBD2 (6 bases). V lost 6 bases to trimming and J lost 13 bases, with 19 bases between them. CDR1 and CDR2 from the germline V gene are MNHEY and SVGEGT. The CDR3 contains 13 residues. The CDR3 bases are TGTGCCAGCAGGCTAGCGAGTTTCGGACCACAGTTCTTA. It translates to CASRLASFGPQFL.

This clonotype is a singleton in its sample. The rearrangement links TRBV4-2 to TRBJ2-3; D is undetermined. This CDR3 region has 12 residues. V was pared by 9 bases and J by 3 bases, with 10 bases between. From germline, CDR1 is LGHNA and CDR2 YNFKEQ. Here the CDR3 DNA reads TGTGCCAGATGCCAAGATACAGATACGCAGTATTTT. Amino acid sequence: CARCQDTDTQYF.

Note on this clonotype: A much larger clone lies a single base off, so this may be a read error. The chain employs TRBV7-9 and TRBJ1-2; D is unresolved. With 5 bases removed from V and 2 bases from J, the gap between germline ends came to 6 bases. CDR1 and CDR2 (germline): SEHNR, FQNEAQ (reference sequence). The CDR3 has 12 amino acids. CDR3 in DNA: TGTGCCAGCAGCACCAACAACTATGGCTACACCTTC. It is translated as CASSTNNYGYTF.

A word on this clonotype: The junction shows a germline mismatch at one end, possibly a read error. The V gene is TRBV11-2, the J gene TRBJ2-7; 13 bases line up with TRBD2. CDR1 is SGHAT and CDR2 is FQNNGV in the germline V gene. There are 16 residues in the CDR3. The CDR3 sequence is CASSFGLAGVQSERYF. As DNA, the CDR3 is TGTGCCAGCAGCTTTGGACTAGCGGGAGTCCAGAGCGAGCGGTACTTC.

This clonotype was counted a few times. The chain carries TRBV18 and TRBJ1-1; a possible D gene is TRBD1 (6 bases). V dropped 2 bases and J dropped 2 bases, with 12 bases sitting between them. There are 15 residues in the CDR3. Germline CDR1 reads KGHSH; CDR2 reads LQKENI. CDR3 amino acids: CASSPTTGSNTEAFF. Here the CDR3 DNA reads TGTGCCAGCTCACCAACGACAGGTTCAAACACTGAAGCTTTCTTT.

Worth noting for this clonotype: At one end the junction does not follow the germline gene, possibly because of a read error. The V call is TRBV11-3, the J call TRBJ2-1, with a possible D match to TRBD2 (6 bases). Germline CDR1 reads SGHNT; CDR2 reads YENEEA. The CDR3 loop spans 15 amino acids. The CDR3 sequence: CANSSGTSWKLEQFF. CDR3 bases: TGTGCCAACAGCTCAGGAACTAGCTGGAAGCTCGAGCAGTTCTTC.

To note about this clonotype: A single base separates this from a much larger clone, so it may be a read error. CDR3 sequence reads: CAGSLAGRSSYEQYF. As DNA, the CDR3 is TGTGCCGGCAGCTTAGCCGGGAGAAGCTCCTACGAGCAGTACTTC. V gene TRBV7-8 combines with J gene TRBJ2-7; D perhaps matches TRBD2 (6 bases). Germline CDR1 and CDR2: SGHVS and FQNEAQ. This CDR3 has 15 amino acids.

This clonotype was counted once. The CDR3 end shows no conserved phenylalanine or tryptophan, and so a read error is likely. The chain has TRBV7-9 and TRBJ2-7; D not resolved. The length of the CDR3 is 12 residues. Germline-derived CDR1 and CDR2 are SEHNR and FQNEAQ (reference sequence). Here the CDR3 DNA reads TGTACCAGCAGCGTAGTAGGGTACGAGCAGTACTTA. This translates into CTSSVVGYEQYL.

The sample holds one count of this clonotype. Compared with germline, one end of the junction differs, possibly owing to a read error. The chain joins TRBV29-1 to TRBJ2-2, with TRBD1 matching 7 bases. Germline CDR1 and CDR2: SQVTM and ANQGSEA. The CDR3 spans 16 residues. The CDR3, as DNA: TGCAGCGTGATCCAAACCGGGACAGAGAACACCGGGGTGCTGCTTTTT. Translating gives CSVIQTGTENTGVLLF.

About this clonotype: The junction departs from germline at one end; a sequencing error may be responsible. The genes are TRBV4-1 and TRBJ2-3; no definite D call. This CDR3 is built from 14 residues. Germline V gives CDR1 MGHRA, CDR2 YSYEKL. The CDR3 protein is CASSQELLVDTQCF. CDR3 bases: TGCGCCAGCAGCCAAGAATTATTGGTAGATACGCAGTGTTTT.